This T cell receptor beta chain was found in a study of identical twins. MiXCR was run by TCRdb on the 5' RACE reads, yielding one entry per CDR3 protein. This sample yields 1.5 million or so distinct CDR3 sequences, of which roughly a third are seen a single time; less than 0.35% belongs to the top ten. Sequencing used cord blood. This receptor was obtained from a newborn girl in good health.

The CDR3: CASSLRAAHEQYF. DNA of the CDR3: TGTGCCAGCAGTCTGAGGGCAGCGCACGAGCAGTACTTC. The chain carries TRBV27 and TRBJ2-7, with TRBD2 as a possible D gene (5 bases). There are 13 residues in the CDR3. Germline-derived CDR1 and CDR2 are MNHEY and SMNVEV (reference sequence). Trimming removed 5 bases at V and 5 bases at J, with 13 bases between.